The subject of this entry is one T cell receptor (beta chain). PCR was performed a second time for about 7 to 11 cycles using a sample-barcoded 5' primer and a J-beta primer mix. TCRdb itself ran the 5' RACE reads through MiXCR, one entry per CDR3 protein. The sample has about 830,000 distinct CDR3 sequences, 55% to 65% seen once; the top ten hold about a quarter. In terms of origin and age, donors were healthy Caucasian individuals from Russia aged about 6 to 90. V was shortened by 8 bases and J by 2 bases, with 23 bases between the two germline ends. This CDR3 spans 17 amino acids. Per germline, CDR1 SNHLY and CDR2 FYNNEI. These data are taken from a study of blood T cells in healthy people across ages.

The sequencing sample was made of blood. The sequence came from a man younger than 40 in good health. V and J are TRBV2 and TRBJ2-3, with D unresolved. The DNA for the CDR3 is TGTGCCAGCGGACCCGCCGAATTCACCCATCTCACAGATACGCAGTATTTT. This sequence encodes CASGPAEFTHLTDTQYF. Supplemented by reference TRBV2 and TRBJ2-3, the full variable domain reads EPEVTQTPSHQVTQMGQEVILRCVPISNHLYFYWYRQILGQKVEFLVSFYNNEISEKSEIFDDQFSVERPDGSNFTLKIRSTKLEDSAMYFCASGPAEFTHLTDTQYFGPGTRLTVL.